The sequence of this T cell receptor beta chain was determined in a study of blood T cell repertoires in COVID-19. For the study at large: The analysed material was cDNA or gDNA that came from T cells, B-cell-depleted T cells, or PBMCs.

Study processing details: Reference gene primer amplification yielded estimated nucleated cell counts. Method: immunoSEQ multiplex PCR; TCRdb's copy keeps in-frame clones and lacks some. That table furnishes V, J and clone size, whereas the DNA furnished D and trimming. The table includes hundreds of thousands of clones, around 90% detected once. This clone has more than one count but fewer than ten. Germline V gives CDR1 SGHRS, CDR2 YFSETQ. CDR3 length: 14 amino acids. V was cut by 7 bases and J by 3 bases, with 13 bases left in between. Clinical history reported by participants formed the basis on which cohorts were assigned. What the recovered Cohort 3 donors had was two negative PCRs, clearance, or symptom resolution.

The sequenced sample was PBMCs or T cells enriched from blood (not recorded which). This rearrangement joins TRBV5-1 to TRBJ2-2; the D gene is possibly TRBD2 (6 bases). This TCR was sampled from a woman between 50 and 59 years old who had recovered from COVID-19. The CDR3, as DNA: TGCGCCAGCCAAGCCGGGACTTACACCGGGGAGCTGTTTTTT. This gives the protein CASQAGTYTGELFF.